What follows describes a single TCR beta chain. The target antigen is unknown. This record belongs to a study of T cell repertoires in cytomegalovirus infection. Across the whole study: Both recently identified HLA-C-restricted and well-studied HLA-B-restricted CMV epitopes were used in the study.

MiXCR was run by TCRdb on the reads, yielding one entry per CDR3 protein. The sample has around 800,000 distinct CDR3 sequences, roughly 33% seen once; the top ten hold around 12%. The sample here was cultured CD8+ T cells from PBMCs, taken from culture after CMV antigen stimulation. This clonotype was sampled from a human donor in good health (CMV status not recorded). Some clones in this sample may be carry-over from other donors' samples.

This chain's CDR3 is CASSLERAGRNTGELFF. Written as DNA, the CDR3 is TGTGCCAGCAGTCTTGAGCGGGCGGGGAGGAACACCGGGGAGCTGTTTTTT. The chain employs TRBV6-2 or TRBV6-3 and TRBJ2-2; D perhaps matches TRBD2 (6 bases). CDR3 length: 17 amino acids. The ends were cut back, 5 bases at V and 1 base at J, with 17 bases in the middle. From germline, CDR1 is MNHEY and CDR2 SVGEGT.